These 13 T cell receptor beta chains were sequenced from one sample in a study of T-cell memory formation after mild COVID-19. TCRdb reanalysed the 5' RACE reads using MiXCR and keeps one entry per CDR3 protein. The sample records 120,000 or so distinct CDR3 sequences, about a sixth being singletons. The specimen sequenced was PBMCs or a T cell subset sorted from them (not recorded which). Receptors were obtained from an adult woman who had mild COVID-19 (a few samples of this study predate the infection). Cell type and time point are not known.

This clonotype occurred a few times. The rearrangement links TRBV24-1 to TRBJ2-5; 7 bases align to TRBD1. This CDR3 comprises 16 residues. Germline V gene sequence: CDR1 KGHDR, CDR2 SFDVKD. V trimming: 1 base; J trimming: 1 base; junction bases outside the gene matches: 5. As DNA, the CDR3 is TGTGCCACCAGTGATTTATCTAGGACAGGCCAAGAGACCCAGTACTTC. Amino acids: CATSDLSRTGQETQYF.

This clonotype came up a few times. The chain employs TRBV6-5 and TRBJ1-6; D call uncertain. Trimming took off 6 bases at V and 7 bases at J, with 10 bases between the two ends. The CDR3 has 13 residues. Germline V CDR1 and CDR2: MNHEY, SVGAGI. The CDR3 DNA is TGTGCCAGCAGGCGGGAAGGAAATTCACCCCTCCACTTT. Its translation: CASRREGNSPLHF.

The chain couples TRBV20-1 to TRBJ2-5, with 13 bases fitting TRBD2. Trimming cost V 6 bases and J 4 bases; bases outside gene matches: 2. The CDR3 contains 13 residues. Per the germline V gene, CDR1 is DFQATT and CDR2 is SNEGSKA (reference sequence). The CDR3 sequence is CSARLAGGETQYF. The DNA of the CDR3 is TGCAGTGCCCGACTAGCGGGGGGAGAGACCCAGTACTTC.

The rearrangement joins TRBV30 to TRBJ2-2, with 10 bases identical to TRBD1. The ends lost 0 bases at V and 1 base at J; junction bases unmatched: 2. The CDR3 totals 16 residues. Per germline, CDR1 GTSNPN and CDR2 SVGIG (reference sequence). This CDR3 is CAWSVWDRGNTGELFF. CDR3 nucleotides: TGTGCCTGGAGTGTTTGGGACAGGGGGAACACCGGGGAGCTGTTTTTT.

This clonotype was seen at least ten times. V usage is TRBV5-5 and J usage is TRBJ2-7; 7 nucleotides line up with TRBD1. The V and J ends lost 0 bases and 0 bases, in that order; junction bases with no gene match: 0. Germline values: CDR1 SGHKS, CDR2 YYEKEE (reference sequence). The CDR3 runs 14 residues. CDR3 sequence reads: CASSLGDSSYEQYF. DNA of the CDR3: TGTGCCAGCAGCTTGGGGGACAGCTCCTACGAGCAGTACTTC.

The CDR3 sequence: CASSQGVLGAVGANVLTF. The CDR3 bases are TGTGCCAGCAGCCAAGGGGTCTTGGGGGCGGTTGGGGCCAACGTCCTGACTTTC. The V and J genes are TRBV3-1 and TRBJ2-6, with D possibly being TRBD1 (6 bases). Trimming removed 1 base at V and 3 bases at J, with 16 bases between. Germline CDR1 is LGHDT and CDR2 is YNNKEL (reference sequence). The CDR3 spans 18 residues.

The CDR3 DNA sequence: TGCGCCAGCAGCCAAGGCGAAGGGGAACGCGCAACTAATGAAAAACTGTTTTTT. Its protein is CASSQGEGERATNEKLFF. The chain uses TRBV4-1 and TRBJ1-4; possibly TRBD1 for D (5 bases). The germline gives CDR1 MGHRA, CDR2 YSYEKL. Trimming took off 1 base at V and 0 bases at J, with 15 bases between the two ends. The CDR3 covers 18 residues.

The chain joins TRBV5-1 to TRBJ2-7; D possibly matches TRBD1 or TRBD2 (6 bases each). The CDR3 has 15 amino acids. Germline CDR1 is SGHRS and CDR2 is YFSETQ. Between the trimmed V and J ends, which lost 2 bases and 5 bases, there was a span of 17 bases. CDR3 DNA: TGCGCCAGCAGCTTCCTGGCCCAGGGGAGGAACGAGCAGTACTTC. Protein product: CASSFLAQGRNEQYF.

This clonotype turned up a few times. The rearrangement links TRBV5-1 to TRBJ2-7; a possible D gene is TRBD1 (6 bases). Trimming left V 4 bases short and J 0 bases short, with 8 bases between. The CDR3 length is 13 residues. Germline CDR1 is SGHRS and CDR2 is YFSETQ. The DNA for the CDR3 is TGCGCCAGCAGCCGGGACAACTCCTACGAGCAGTACTTC. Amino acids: CASSRDNSYEQYF.

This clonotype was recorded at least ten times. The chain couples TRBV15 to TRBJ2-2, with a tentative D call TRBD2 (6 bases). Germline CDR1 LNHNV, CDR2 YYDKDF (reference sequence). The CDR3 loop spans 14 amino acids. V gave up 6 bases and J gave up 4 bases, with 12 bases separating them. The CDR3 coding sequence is TGTGCCACCAGAGTAGCGGACATCACCGGGGAGCTGTTTTTT. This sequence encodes CATRVADITGELFF.

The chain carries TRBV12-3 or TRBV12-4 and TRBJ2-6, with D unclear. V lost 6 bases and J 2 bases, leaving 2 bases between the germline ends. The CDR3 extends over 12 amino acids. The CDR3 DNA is TGTGCCAGCAGCCCTGGGGCCAACGTCCTGACTTTC. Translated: CASSPGANVLTF.

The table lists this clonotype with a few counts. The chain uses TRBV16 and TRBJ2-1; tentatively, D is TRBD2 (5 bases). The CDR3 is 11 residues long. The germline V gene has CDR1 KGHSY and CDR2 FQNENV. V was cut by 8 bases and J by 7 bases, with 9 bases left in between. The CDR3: CASERRNEQFF. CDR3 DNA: TGTGCCAGCGAGCGGAGGAATGAGCAGTTCTTC.

This CDR3 reads CASSGTSQYF. The CDR3 bases are TGTGCCAGCAGTGGCACGTCGCAGTACTTC. V usage is TRBV13 and J usage is TRBJ2-7; D gene ambiguous. V gave up 6 bases and J gave up 9 bases, with 9 bases separating them. This CDR3 has 10 residues. Germline CDR1 is PRHDT and CDR2 is FYEKMQ (reference sequence).